Shown below are 15 T cell receptor beta chains from a single sample sequenced in a study of shared clonotypes between healthy human individuals. Using immunoSEQ multiplex PCR, the repertoire was profiled, and TCRdb retains in-frame clones only, with some absent. The table lists about 1 million clones, more than 65% of them singletons. Sequenced sample: memory CD4+ T cells sorted from blood. Documented subset: CD45RA-negative fraction. All receptors come from a young man in good health.

The chain combines TRBV5-1 with TRBJ2-3; D possibly corresponds to TRBD2 (6 bases). The germline V gene has CDR1 SGHRS and CDR2 YFSETQ. The V and J ends lost 6 bases and 5 bases respectively, with 16 bases between them. The CDR3 totals 14 residues. CDR3 coding DNA: TGCGCCAGCACCCTTGGACCGGGGGTAGATACGCAGTATTTT. Translated: CASTLGPGVDTQYF.

This sequence joins TRBV28 and TRBJ2-7; 7 bases align to TRBD2. The CDR3 runs 14 residues. Germline V gene data show CDR1 as MDHEN and CDR2 as SYDVKM. The junction had 6 bases not matched to a gene; V was cut back by 1 base and J by 6 bases. The CDR3 region has the DNA TGTGCCAGCAGTTTATTAAGCAGGGAGGGCGAGCAGTACTTC. Amino acid sequence: CASSLLSREGEQYF.

This clone was recorded a few times. The rearrangement uses TRBV9 and TRBJ1-1, with TRBD1 as a possible D gene (5 bases). Trimming removed 0 bases at V and 0 bases at J, with 9 bases between. Germline V CDR1 and CDR2: SGDLS, YYNGEE. The CDR3 totals 15 residues. The CDR3 is CASSVGGEMNTEAFF. The CDR3 bases are TGTGCCAGCAGCGTAGGGGGGGAAATGAACACTGAAGCTTTCTTT.

This chain links TRBV19 with TRBJ1-2; 7 positions match TRBD1. V gave up 6 bases and J gave up 9 bases; unmatched junction bases: 7. Germline values: CDR1 LNHDA, CDR2 SQIVND (reference sequence). The CDR3 has 12 residues. CDR3 in amino acids: CASSRQGFSYTF. DNA for the CDR3: TGTGCCAGTAGCAGACAGGGTTTTAGCTACACCTTC.

The V gene is TRBV28, the J gene TRBJ2-7; D remains ambiguous. This CDR3 has 14 residues. Trimming left V 6 bases short and J 0 bases short, with 12 bases between. Germline CDR1 and CDR2: MDHEN and SYDVKM. CDR3 sequence (DNA): TGTGCCAGCAGACTCCTGGCCTTCTCCTACGAGCAGTACTTC. It encodes CASRLLAFSYEQYF.

The sample holds one count of this clone. This chain connects TRBV7-9 to TRBJ2-7; TRBD1 matches at 10 bases. Germline trimming cut 6 bases from V and 5 bases from J; bases unmatched to any gene: 13. The CDR3 spans 16 residues. The germline V gene has CDR1 SEHNR and CDR2 FQNEAQ (reference sequence). CDR3 coding DNA: TGTGCCAGCAGTACCCCAAGGACAGGGGGGCAAGACGAGCAGTACTTC. It specifies CASSTPRTGGQDEQYF.

The genes are TRBV7-9 and TRBJ2-7; D ambiguous. Germline V gene sequence: CDR1 SEHNR, CDR2 FQNEAQ (reference sequence). CDR3 size: 14 residues. Trimming removed 5 bases from V and 2 bases from J, with 13 bases in between. The CDR3, as DNA: TGTGCCAGCAGCAGTATGGAGAAAACCTACGAGCAGTACTTC. Its protein product is CASSSMEKTYEQYF.

The sample holds a few counts of this clone. This rearrangement joins TRBV19 to TRBJ2-1; D is possibly TRBD1 (5 bases). Per germline, CDR1 LNHDA and CDR2 SQIVND (reference sequence). This CDR3 has 15 amino acids. V dropped 2 bases and J dropped 7 bases, with 15 bases sitting between them. The CDR3 reads CASSISGQSANEQFF. In nucleotides, the CDR3 is TGTGCCAGTAGTATATCAGGACAAAGCGCAAATGAGCAGTTCTTC. The entire variable domain, with the rest obtained from reference TRBV19 and TRBJ2-1, is as follows: DGGITQSPKYLFRKEGQNVTLSCEQNLNHDAMYWYRQDPGQGLRLIYYSQIVNDFQKGDIAEGYSVSREKKESFPLTVTSAQKNPTAFYLCASSISGQSANEQFFGPGTRLTVL.

The rearrangement joins TRBV2 to TRBJ2-2; D is unresolved. This CDR3 spans 13 amino acids. Germline-derived CDR1 and CDR2 are SNHLY and FYNNEI. V lost 7 bases and J lost 0, with 6 bases in between. CDR3 nucleotides: TGTGCCAGCACCTACACGAACACCGGGGAGCTGTTTTTT. This gives the protein CASTYTNTGELFF.

The rearrangement joins TRBV6-5 to TRBJ1-1; D ambiguous. With 4 bases removed from V and 5 bases from J, the gap between germline ends came to 8 bases. Germline V lookup: CDR1 MNHEY, CDR2 SVGAGI. CDR3 length: 12 amino acids. This CDR3 is CASSSPLTEAFF. The DNA for the CDR3 is TGTGCCAGCAGTTCGCCTCTAACTGAAGCTTTCTTT.

There are a few counts of this clone. The chain has TRBV30 and TRBJ2-5; weak D call: TRBD2 (5 bases). TRBJ2-7 matches the DNA end more closely, so the J call is doubtful. This CDR3 is 16 amino acids long. CDR1 is GTSNPN, CDR2 SVGIG, per germline (reference sequence). The CDR3 here is CAWPPEVSRGSYEQYF. CDR3 DNA sequence: TGTGCCTGGCCGCCCGAGGTAAGTCGAGGGTCTTACGAGCAGTACTTC.

Only one count was recorded for this clone. V and J are TRBV10-2 and TRBJ2-2, with D maybe TRBD1 (6 bases). There are 14 residues in the CDR3. Per germline, CDR1 WSHSY and CDR2 SAAADI. The ends were cut back, 6 bases at V and 6 bases at J, with 14 bases in the middle. CDR3 in DNA: TGCGCCAGCAGGGTCAGGGGTGACGCCGGGGAGCTGTTTTTT. As protein: CASRVRGDAGELFF.

The chain carries TRBV6-5 and TRBJ1-1, with 7 nucleotides matching TRBD1. Germline CDR1 reads MNHEY; CDR2 reads SVGAGI. The CDR3 covers 15 residues. V lost 8 bases, J lost 6 bases, and 15 bases stayed unmatched. The CDR3, as DNA: TGTGCCAGCTACCGCCTGACAGGGAGGTACGCTGAAGCTTTCTTT. Its protein product is CASYRLTGRYAEAFF.

This clone was observed a few times. The J gene is TRBJ1-3, the V gene TRBV5-6; tentatively, D is TRBD1 (5 bases). V was shortened by 1 base and J by 0 bases, with 11 bases between the two germline ends. CDR3 length: 16 residues. CDR1 and CDR2 from the germline V gene are SGHDT and YYEEEE. CDR3 amino acids: CASSLMAGVSGNTIYF. CDR3 sequence (DNA): TGTGCCAGCAGCTTGATGGCGGGGGTCTCTGGAAACACCATATATTTT.

The chain couples TRBV11-2 to TRBJ2-3, with D perhaps assigned TRBD1 or TRBD2 (5 bases each). The CDR3 spans 16 residues. The V end lost 1 base, the J end lost 4 bases, and 15 bases lay between the germline ends. Germline values: CDR1 SGHAT, CDR2 FQNNGV. The CDR3: CASSLGGRSEADTQYF. The CDR3 DNA reads TGTGCCAGCAGCTTAGGGGGACGTAGCGAGGCAGATACGCAGTATTTT.